This T cell receptor (beta chain) derives from a study of beta chain features in type 1 diabetes. Study findings and constraints: Among patients with Type 1 diabetes, TCRB CDR3s were moderately but significantly shorter in every one of the four CD4+ subsets.

Only one heparinised blood draw was taken per donor, and its volume averaged around 110 mL. Researchers reported sorting CD4+ naive, central memory, regulatory and stem cell-like memory cells via CD45RO/CCR7/CD25/CD127/CD95/CD27. There are a few counts of this clone. No antigen is known for it. TCRB transcripts that were expressed got sequenced, as all of the isolated RNA had been reverse transcribed. The method was immunoSEQ multiplex PCR; TCRdb's version includes in-frame clones alone and lacks a portion of them. The data show 600,000 to 750,000 clones, with over 10% seen just once and more than 0.09% held by the top ten. The CDR3 has 14 amino acids. Germline V gives CDR1 ENHRY, CDR2 SYGVKD. V was pared by 4 bases and J by 0 bases, with 10 bases between.

The V and J genes are TRBV10-3 and TRBJ2-7; D call uncertain. This receptor was identified in a young man with type 1 diabetes. The specimen sequenced was naive CD4+ T cells from blood. The CDR3 is CAISGPPLSYEQYF. The CDR3 nucleotides read TGTGCCATCAGTGGACCCCCCCTCTCCTACGAGCAGTACTTC.